The 26 T cell receptor beta chains below come from one sample, sequenced in a study of T cell repertoires in cytomegalovirus infection. Each CDR3 protein gets one entry after TCRdb re-called the reads with MiXCR. The table has 310,000 or so distinct CDR3 sequences, around 10% seen once. The sequenced material came from PBMCs. The receptors come from a human donor in good health (CMV status not recorded). Some clones in this sample may be carry-over from other donors' samples.

The CDR3: CASTLAGQAFF. The CDR3 bases are TGTGCCAGCACCTTGGCAGGGCAAGCTTTCTTT. The J gene is TRBJ1-1, the V gene TRBV6-5; D perhaps matches TRBD1 (5 bases). The CDR3 runs to 11 residues. V shed 7 bases and J shed 9 bases, with 12 bases lying between them. In germline, CDR1 is MNHEY, CDR2 SVGAGI.

This clonotype was seen ten or more times. The chain is built from TRBV7-2 and TRBJ1-2, with a tentative D call TRBD1 (6 bases). CDR1 SGHTA and CDR2 FQGNSA come from the germline V gene. Trimming shortened V by 5 bases and J by 8 bases, and 18 bases separated the two germline ends. The CDR3 consists of 14 residues. As DNA, the CDR3 is TGTGCCAGCAGCCAATACAGGGATACAGGGGGCTACACCTTC. This translates into CASSQYRDTGGYTF. Complete variable domain (other parts from reference TRBV7-2 and TRBJ1-2): GAGVSQSPSNKVTEKGKDVELRCDPISGHTALYWYRQSLGQGLEFLIYFQGNSAPDKSGLPSDRFSAERTGGSVSTLTIQRTQQEDSAVYLCASSQYRDTGGYTFGSGTRLTVV.

This clonotype has more than one count but fewer than ten. In DNA, the CDR3 is TGTGCCAGCAGCTTCCCCTCCGGGGACACGGATTTGGCCCTCCACTTT. Protein product: CASSFPSGDTDLALHF. This chain joins TRBV7-8 and TRBJ1-6, with a tentative D call TRBD1 (6 bases). Deletions cut 3 bases from V and 14 bases from J, with 23 bases between. Germline V gene sequence: CDR1 SGHVS, CDR2 FQNEAQ. There are 16 residues in the CDR3.

This clonotype came up many times. The J gene is TRBJ1-1, the V gene TRBV4-1; D unresolved. Between the trimmed V and J ends, which lost 0 bases and 4 bases, there was a span of 6 bases. The CDR3 is made up of 13 amino acids. Germline V gene sequence: CDR1 MGHRA, CDR2 YSYEKL. The CDR3 region is CASSQDQITEAFF. CDR3 DNA: TGCGCCAGCAGCCAAGATCAAATCACTGAAGCTTTCTTT.

This clonotype was picked up a small number of times. The chain joins TRBV6-2 or TRBV6-3 to TRBJ1-1; TRBD1 aligns across 9 bases. Germline V CDR1 and CDR2: MNHEY, SVGEGT. The CDR3 sequence is 17 residues long. After removal of 4 bases from V and 5 bases from J, the junction contained 14 bases not matched to a gene. Written as DNA, the CDR3 is TGTGCCAGCAGTTTCTCGTTCCGGGACAGGGTGCGGACTGAAGCTTTCTTT. Translated: CASSFSFRDRVRTEAFF.

This clonotype came up many times. The chain links TRBV15 to TRBJ1-1; a possible D gene is TRBD1 (6 bases). V gave up 0 bases and J gave up 2 bases, with 13 bases separating them. The CDR3 is made up of 16 amino acids. Germline V gives CDR1 LNHNV, CDR2 YYDKDF (reference sequence). The CDR3 region is CATSRDGGATNTEAFF. The CDR3 coding sequence is TGTGCCACCAGCAGAGATGGGGGGGCCACTAACACTGAAGCTTTCTTT.

This clonotype was detected ten times or more. V usage is TRBV12-3 or TRBV12-4 and J usage is TRBJ2-1, with a weak D call TRBD1 (6 bases). The CDR3 extends over 15 amino acids. Trimming stripped 6 bases from V and 4 bases from J, with 16 bases between. The CDR3 DNA sequence: TGTGCCAGCAGCTTATGGACAGATACTTACAATGAGCAGTTCTTC. It yields the protein CASSLWTDTYNEQFF.

This clonotype was counted many times. The V and J genes are TRBV28 and TRBJ2-1; 11 bases are shared with TRBD2. The CDR3 has 15 amino acids. Trimming cost V 7 bases and J 6 bases; bases outside gene matches: 8. Germline assignment: CDR1 MDHEN and CDR2 SYDVKM. DNA of the CDR3: TGTGCCAGCAAGAATAGCGGGGGGGCCGCCAATGAGCAGTTCTTC. Encoded protein: CASKNSGGAANEQFF.

This clonotype was found a few times. This rearrangement joins TRBV20-1 to TRBJ2-7; no definite D call. Germline CDR1 reads DFQATT; CDR2 reads SNEGSKA (reference sequence). Trimming stripped 7 bases from V and 3 bases from J, with 16 bases between. CDR3 length: 13 residues. In DNA form, the CDR3 reads TGCAGTGGTTTTACCGGGTTGGACTACGAGCAGTACTTC. Translating it yields CSGFTGLDYEQYF.

As DNA, the CDR3 is TGTGCCAGCAGCCTGGGTGGAGGGATCTACGAGCAGTACGTC. Residues: CASSLGGGIYEQYV. V and J are TRBV14 and TRBJ2-7; perhaps TRBD2 as D (6 bases). V was pared by 4 bases and J by 3 bases, with 13 bases between. This CDR3 is built from 14 residues. Germline V gene data show CDR1 as SGHDN and CDR2 as FVKESK.

In its sample, this clonotype was seen a few times. The chain combines TRBV18 with TRBJ2-2; 10 positions agree with TRBD2. The CDR3 covers 18 residues. V lost 4 bases and J lost 0; bases outside the gene matches: 8. CDR1 is KGHSH and CDR2 is LQKENI in the germline V gene. The CDR3 reads CASSQLRSGGANTGELFF. The CDR3 DNA sequence: TGTGCCAGCTCACAACTTCGAAGCGGGGGGGCGAACACCGGGGAGCTGTTTTTT.

The chain employs TRBV7-2 and TRBJ1-1; the D is unclear. Germline values: CDR1 SGHTA, CDR2 FQGNSA. The germline V and J ends were trimmed by 2 bases and 2 bases, with 15 bases remaining between them. This CDR3 comprises 16 residues. Here the CDR3 reads CASSLRYRPLNTEAFF. The CDR3 DNA reads as TGTGCCAGCAGCTTACGTTATCGTCCACTTAACACTGAAGCTTTCTTT. Together with reference TRBV7-2 and TRBJ1-1, the CDR3 gives the full variable domain: GAGVSQSPSNKVTEKGKDVELRCDPISGHTALYWYRQSLGQGLEFLIYFQGNSAPDKSGLPSDRFSAERTGGSVSTLTIQRTQQEDSAVYLCASSLRYRPLNTEAFFGQGTRLTVV.

The chain links TRBV7-9 to TRBJ2-5; D is perhaps TRBD1 or TRBD2 (5 bases each). The CDR3 loop spans 15 amino acids. Germline values: CDR1 SEHNR, CDR2 FQNEAQ (reference sequence). Trimming pared 5 bases from V and 1 base from J, leaving 14 bases between. The CDR3 DNA is TGTGCCAGCAGCCTCGGGACGGGGTTCCAAGAGACCCAGTACTTC. Translation gives CASSLGTGFQETQYF. Combining the CDR3 with reference TRBV7-9 and TRBJ2-5 gives the whole variable domain DTGVSQNPRHKITKRGQNVTFRCDPISEHNRLYWYRQTLGQGPEFLTYFQNEAQLEKSRLLSDRFSAERPKGSFSTLEIQRTEQGDSAMYLCASSLGTGFQETQYFGPGTRLLVL.

The genes are TRBV18 and TRBJ2-1; D is unclear. The CDR3 has 15 amino acids. Germline V lookup: CDR1 KGHSH, CDR2 LQKENI. Between the trimmed V and J ends, which lost 0 bases and 0 bases, there was a span of 6 bases. This CDR3 reads CASSPPLLSYNEQFF. In DNA, the CDR3 is TGTGCCAGCTCACCACCGTTACTCTCCTACAATGAGCAGTTCTTC.

This clonotype appeared many times. The rearrangement links TRBV7-8 to TRBJ1-5, with D uncertain. This CDR3 has 12 residues. In germline, CDR1 is SGHVS, CDR2 FQNEAQ. Trimming removed 5 bases from V and 6 bases from J, with 8 bases in between. The DNA of the CDR3 is TGTGCCAGCAGCCACATTGGTCAGCCCCAGCATTTT. Translated: CASSHIGQPQHF.

This clonotype was counted ten times or more. V and J are TRBV4-3 and TRBJ1-6; D unclear. From germline, CDR1 is LGHNA and CDR2 YSLEER. This CDR3 has 14 amino acids. V lost 1 base, J lost 7 bases, and 8 bases lay in between. DNA of the CDR3: TGCGCCAGCAGCCAAGGACCCGGGAATTCACCCCTCCACTTT. This encodes CASSQGPGNSPLHF.

The chain couples TRBV20-1 to TRBJ2-4; 9 bases map to TRBD2. Germline CDR1 and CDR2: DFQATT and SNEGSKA (reference sequence). The CDR3 is 14 residues long. The V segment lost 1 base and the J segment 6 bases; nucleotides outside the gene matches: 4. DNA for the CDR3: TGCAGTGCTAGAGTGGCGGGGGGGCTAAACATTCAGTACTTC. It yields the protein CSARVAGGLNIQYF.

This clonotype was picked up many times. The chain carries TRBV6-2 or TRBV6-3 and TRBJ2-7; TRBD2 matches 8 bases. The CDR3 spans 13 residues. V lost 6 bases, J lost 4 bases, and 5 bases stayed unmatched. Germline values: CDR1 MNHEY, CDR2 SVGEGT. The CDR3 protein is CASRESGGYEQYV. In DNA form, the CDR3 reads TGTGCCAGCAGAGAATCGGGGGGGTACGAGCAGTACGTC.

For the CDR3, the DNA is TGTGCCAGCAGCCAAGTGAGAAGATACACTGAAGCTTTCTTT. It codes for CASSQVRRYTEAFF. The J gene is TRBJ1-1, the V gene TRBV3-1; the D is unclear. The CDR3 is 14 amino acids. V was clipped by 1 base and J by 3 bases, with 9 bases between them. Germline V gives CDR1 LGHDT, CDR2 YNNKEL (reference sequence).

This clonotype was seen a handful of times. The rearrangement links TRBV20-1 to TRBJ2-4; no definite D call. V was pared by 1 base and J by 8 bases, with 3 bases between. Germline V gene data show CDR1 as DFQATT and CDR2 as SNEGSKA (reference sequence). This CDR3 spans 10 amino acids. CDR3 protein: CSARVDIQYF. CDR3 in DNA: TGCAGTGCTAGAGTGGACATTCAGTACTTC.

This clonotype was detected ten times or more. This sequence joins TRBV25-1 and TRBJ1-2; 8 positions agree with TRBD1. CDR3 length: 15 amino acids. V was clipped by 3 bases and J by 4 bases; unmatched bases: 7. Germline V CDR1 and CDR2: MGHDK, SYGVNS. The DNA for the CDR3 is TGTGCCAGCAGTGAGTCGACAGGGGAAAGCTATGGCTACACCTTC. This encodes CASSESTGESYGYTF.

This clonotype occurred many times. The chain joins TRBV28 to TRBJ2-7, with TRBD2 identical over 9 bases. The CDR3 sequence is 15 residues long. J lost 0 bases, V lost 6 bases, and 6 bases had no gene match. Germline loops: CDR1 MDHEN, CDR2 SYDVKM. The CDR3 sequence is CASSPAGGPSYEQYV. CDR3 bases: TGTGCCAGCAGCCCAGCGGGGGGACCCTCCTACGAGCAGTACGTC.

In its sample, this clonotype was seen many times. The chain combines TRBV11-3 with TRBJ2-7; D is undetermined. From germline, CDR1 is SGHNT and CDR2 YENEEA. Deletions cut 5 bases from V and 2 bases from J, with 13 bases between. The CDR3 has 14 residues. Here the CDR3 reads CASSPRDGPYEQYF. The CDR3 DNA sequence: TGTGCCAGCAGCCCCCGTGATGGGCCCTACGAGCAGTACTTC.

This clonotype appeared many times. This chain uses TRBV6-2 or TRBV6-3 with TRBJ1-2, with D possibly TRBD1 on 6 matching bases. The CDR3 extends over 12 amino acids. The V end lost 6 bases, the J end lost 11 bases, and 16 bases lay between the germline ends. The germline gives CDR1 MNHEY, CDR2 SVGEGT. CDR3 amino acids: CASRPGGPAYTF. In nucleotides, the CDR3 is TGTGCCAGCAGGCCTGGGGGGCCGGCGTACACCTTC.

This clonotype occurred many times. This chain joins TRBV20-1 and TRBJ1-4, with D hard to call. There are 14 residues in the CDR3. V lost 0 bases and J lost 7, with 12 bases in between. Germline CDR1 is DFQATT and CDR2 is SNEGSKA (reference sequence). The CDR3 loop reads CSAREFQAGEKLFF. CDR3 sequence (DNA): TGCAGTGCTAGAGAATTCCAGGCCGGTGAAAAACTGTTTTTT.

The V call is TRBV20-1, the J call TRBJ1-2, with a weak D call TRBD1 (5 bases). V gave up 6 bases and J gave up 8 bases, with 13 bases separating them. Per the germline V gene, CDR1 is DFQATT and CDR2 is SNEGSKA (reference sequence). This CDR3 has 11 residues. The CDR3 coding sequence is TGCAGTGCATGGGGGATAGGAGGCTACACCTTC. Its translation is CSAWGIGGYTF.